This TCR beta chain was identified during a study of blood T cell repertoires in COVID-19. This clone showed up just a few times. Participants had their cohort set by participant-reported clinical history. The recovered donors of Cohort 3 showed two negative PCRs, clearance, or symptom resolution. The protocol was immunoSEQ multiplex PCR, while the TCRdb copy is restricted to in-frame clones and leaves out a portion. The repertoire holds fewer than 350,000 clones, with approximately 85% as singletons. Germline V CDR1 and CDR2: LNHNV, YYDKDF (reference sequence). Trimming pared 3 bases from V and 8 bases from J, leaving 17 bases between. The CDR3 sequence is 15 residues long.

The origin of this receptor is a man under 40 who had recovered from COVID-19. V gene TRBV15 combines with J gene TRBJ2-1, with D possibly TRBD1 on 7 matching bases. The specimen sequenced was PBMCs or T cells enriched from blood (not recorded which). The CDR3 DNA sequence: TGTGCCACCAGCAGGGGGGGACAGCCCACGGATGAGCAGTTCTTC. Amino acids: CATSRGGQPTDEQFF.